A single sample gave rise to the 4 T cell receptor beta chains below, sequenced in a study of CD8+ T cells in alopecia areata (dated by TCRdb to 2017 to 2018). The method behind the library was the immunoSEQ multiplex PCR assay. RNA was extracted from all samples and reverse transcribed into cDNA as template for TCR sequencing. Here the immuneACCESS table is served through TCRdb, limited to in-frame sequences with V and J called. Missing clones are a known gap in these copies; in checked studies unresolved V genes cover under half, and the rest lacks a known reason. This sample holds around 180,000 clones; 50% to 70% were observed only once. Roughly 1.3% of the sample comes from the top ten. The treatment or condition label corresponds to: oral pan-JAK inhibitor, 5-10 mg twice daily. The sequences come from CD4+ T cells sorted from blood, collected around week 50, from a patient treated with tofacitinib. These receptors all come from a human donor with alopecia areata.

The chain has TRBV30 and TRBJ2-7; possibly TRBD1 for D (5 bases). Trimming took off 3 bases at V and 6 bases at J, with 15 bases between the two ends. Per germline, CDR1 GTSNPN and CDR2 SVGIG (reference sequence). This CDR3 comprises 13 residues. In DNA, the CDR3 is TGTGCCTGGAGGGGTTTCGTAGGGGCCGAGCAGTACTTC. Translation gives CAWRGFVGAEQYF.

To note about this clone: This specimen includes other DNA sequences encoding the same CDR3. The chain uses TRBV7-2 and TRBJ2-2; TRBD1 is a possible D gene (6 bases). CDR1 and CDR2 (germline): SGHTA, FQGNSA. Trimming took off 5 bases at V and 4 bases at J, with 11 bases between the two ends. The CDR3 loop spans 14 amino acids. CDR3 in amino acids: CASSLRGRTGELFF. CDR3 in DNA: TGTGCCAGCAGCCTCAGGGGACGCACCGGGGAGCTGTTTTTT.

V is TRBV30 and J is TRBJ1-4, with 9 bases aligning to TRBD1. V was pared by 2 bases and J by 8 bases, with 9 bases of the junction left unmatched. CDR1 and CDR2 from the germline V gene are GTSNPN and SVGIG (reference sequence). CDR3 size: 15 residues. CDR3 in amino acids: CAWSSIQGAREKLFF. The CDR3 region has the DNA TGTGCCTGGAGTTCTATACAGGGGGCTCGGGAAAAACTGTTTTTT. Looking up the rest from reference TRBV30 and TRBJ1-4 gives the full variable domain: SQTIHQWPATLVQPVGSPLSLECTVEGTSNPNLYWYRQAAGRGLQLLFYSVGIGQISSEVPQNLSASRPQDRQFILSSKKLLLSDSGFYLCAWSSIQGAREKLFFGSGTQLSVL.

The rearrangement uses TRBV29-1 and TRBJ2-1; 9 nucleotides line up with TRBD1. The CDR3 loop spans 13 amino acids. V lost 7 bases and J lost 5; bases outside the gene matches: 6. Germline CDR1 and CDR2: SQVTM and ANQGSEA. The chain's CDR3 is CSEAGTGNNEQFF. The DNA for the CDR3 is TGCAGCGAAGCCGGGACAGGGAACAATGAGCAGTTCTTC.